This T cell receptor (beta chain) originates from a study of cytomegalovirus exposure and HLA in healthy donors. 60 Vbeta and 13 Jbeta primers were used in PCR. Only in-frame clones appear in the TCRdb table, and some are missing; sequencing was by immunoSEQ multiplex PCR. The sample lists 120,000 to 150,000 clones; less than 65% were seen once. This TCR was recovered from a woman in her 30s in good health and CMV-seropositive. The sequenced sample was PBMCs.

The CDR3 protein is CASSSGGVAGVEQYF. As DNA, the CDR3 is TGTGCCAGCAGTTCTGGCGGGGTAGCGGGGGTTGAGCAGTACTTC. This chain links TRBV28 with TRBJ2-7; 9 bases are shared with TRBD2. This CDR3 spans 15 amino acids. Germline V gives CDR1 MDHEN, CDR2 SYDVKM. The V segment lost 4 bases and the J segment 7 bases; nucleotides outside the gene matches: 11.